The rows below give T cell receptor beta chains drawn from one sample of a study of neurological immune-mediated disorders. In TCRdb, the 5' RACE reads were re-called with MiXCR into one record per CDR3 protein. This table holds tens of thousands of distinct CDR3 sequences, 9% to 12% found once. The sequencing input was PBMCs. The receptors were sampled from a man in his forties or fifties in good health. CDR3s include the opening cysteine and the closing phenylalanine or tryptophan. The order of the fields is D gene, clone size, V gene, J gene, CDR3 protein, CDR3 DNA. A D gene is named only where the DNA matches it firmly. Clone sizes are given selectively: once, few, many, or a class where the clone is expanded.

D: -
size: many
V: TRBV28
J: TRBJ2-7
CDR3: CASSPGPYEQYF
DNA: TGTGCCAGCAGTCCGGGACCCTACGAGCAGTACTTC

D: -
size: many
V: TRBV7-9
J: TRBJ2-7
CDR3: CASSSLQQARDEQYF
DNA: TGTGCCAGCAGTTCCCTTCAGCAGGCGCGGGACGAGCAGTACTTC

D: -
size: many
V: TRBV20-1
J: TRBJ2-2
CDR3: CSAPMANTGELFF
DNA: TGCAGTGCGCCAATGGCGAACACCGGGGAGCTGTTTTTT

D: TRBD2
size: many
V: TRBV10-3
J: TRBJ2-3
CDR3: CAISDSGGTTDTQYF
DNA: TGTGCCATCAGTGACTCGGGAGGAACCACAGATACGCAGTATTTT

D: -
size: -
V: TRBV7-2
J: TRBJ1-4
CDR3: CASRTGPLRRKLFF
DNA: TGTGCCAGCAGAACCGGGCCCCTCCGGCGAAAACTGTTTTTT

D: -
size: many
V: TRBV20-1
J: TRBJ2-3
CDR3: CSARDGREWNTDTQYF
DNA: TGCAGTGCTAGAGATGGCCGGGAGTGGAACACAGATACGCAGTATTTT

D: -
size: many
V: TRBV12-3/TRBV12-4
J: TRBJ2-1
CDR3: CASSLGGYGLNEQFF
DNA: TGTGCCAGCAGTTTAGGGGGTTACGGGCTTAATGAGCAGTTCTTC

D: -
size: many
V: TRBV10-3
J: TRBJ2-3
CDR3: CAISEGMGQRTDTQYF
DNA: TGTGCCATCAGTGAGGGTATGGGGCAGCGCACAGATACGCAGTATTTT

D: TRBD1
size: many
V: TRBV29-1
J: TRBJ2-1
CDR3: CSVDRANEQFF
DNA: TGCAGCGTGGACAGGGCCAATGAGCAGTTCTTC

D: -
size: -
V: TRBV19
J: TRBJ2-2
CDR3: CASSPPAGTWELFF
DNA: TGTGCCAGTAGTCCTCCGGCGGGAACCTGGGAGCTGTTTTTT

D: -
size: many
V: TRBV15
J: TRBJ1-1
CDR3: CATSRDRDTEAFF
DNA: TGTGCCACCAGCAGAGATCGAGACACTGAAGCTTTCTTT

D: -
size: many
V: TRBV11-1
J: TRBJ2-7
CDR3: CASSLGQTYEQYF
DNA: TGTGCCAGCAGCTTAGGGCAGACCTACGAGCAGTACTTC

D: TRBD1
size: many
V: TRBV12-3/TRBV12-4
J: TRBJ2-7
CDR3: CASRRTGVYEQYF
DNA: TGTGCCAGCAGGAGGACAGGGGTCTACGAGCAGTACTTC

D: -
size: many
V: TRBV11-2
J: TRBJ1-1
CDR3: CASIAGKMNTEAFF
DNA: TGTGCCAGCATCGCAGGAAAGATGAACACTGAAGCTTTCTTT

D: TRBD1
size: many
V: TRBV3-1
J: TRBJ1-5
CDR3: CASTQGASNQPQHF
DNA: TGTGCCAGCACGCAGGGGGCGAGCAATCAGCCCCAGCATTTT

D: TRBD1
size: many
V: TRBV11-2
J: TRBJ2-7
CDR3: CASSFGQAYEQYF
DNA: TGTGCCAGCAGCTTCGGACAGGCCTACGAGCAGTACTTC

D: -
size: many
V: TRBV6-1
J: TRBJ2-6
CDR3: CASSRTRRFSGANVLTF
DNA: TGTGCCAGCTCTAGGACAAGGCGATTCTCTGGGGCCAACGTCCTGACTTTC

D: TRBD2
size: -
V: TRBV20-1
J: TRBJ2-1
CDR3: CSAREGSSGVIRGQFF
DNA: TGCAGTGCTAGGGAGGGGTCTAGCGGGGTAATCCGTGGGCAGTTCTTC

D: TRBD2
size: many
V: TRBV12-3/TRBV12-4
J: TRBJ2-3
CDR3: CASSRGLAGAADTQYF
DNA: TGTGCCAGCAGTCGAGGACTAGCGGGGGCCGCAGATACGCAGTATTTT

D: TRBD2
size: many
V: TRBV5-1
J: TRBJ2-3
CDR3: CASSLVAGGLTDTQYF
DNA: TGCGCCAGCAGCTTGGTAGCGGGGGGACTCACAGATACGCAGTATTTT

D: -
size: -
V: TRBV30
J: TRBJ1-4
CDR3: CAWSVGPNEKLFF
DNA: TGTGCCTGGAGTGTTGGACCTAATGAAAAACTGTTTTTT

D: -
size: many
V: TRBV6-5
J: TRBJ1-3
CDR3: CASSRDKRNTIYF
DNA: TGTGCCAGCAGCCGGGACAAAAGAAACACCATATATTTT

D: TRBD1
size: many
V: TRBV4-2
J: TRBJ2-7
CDR3: CASSQVNPGQHYEQYF
DNA: TGTGCCAGCAGCCAAGTCAACCCGGGACAGCACTACGAGCAGTACTTC

D: -
size: many
V: TRBV5-1
J: TRBJ2-5
CDR3: CASSLPSPSGRDLYF
DNA: TGCGCCAGCAGCTTGCCATCCCCATCAGGCCGGGATCTTTACTTC

D: -
size: -
V: TRBV7-4
J: TRBJ1-2
CDR3: CAIARELSYGYTF
DNA: TGTGCCATCGCAAGGGAGTTAAGCTATGGCTACACCTTC

D: TRBD1
size: many
V: TRBV7-2
J: TRBJ1-6
CDR3: CASSLGDRGNSPLHF
DNA: TGTGCCAGCAGCTTAGGGGACAGGGGAAATTCACCCCTCCACTTT

D: -
size: many
V: TRBV12-3/TRBV12-4
J: TRBJ2-1
CDR3: CASSLLAYNEQFF
DNA: TGTGCCAGCAGTTTACTAGCGTACAATGAGCAGTTCTTC

D: -
size: many
V: TRBV29-1
J: TRBJ2-7
CDR3: CSVGMGNYEQYF
DNA: TGCAGCGTTGGCATGGGTAACTACGAGCAGTACTTC

D: TRBD1
size: many
V: TRBV5-6
J: TRBJ1-5
CDR3: CASSFGTGISNQPQHF
DNA: TGTGCCAGCAGCTTCGGGACAGGGATTAGCAATCAGCCCCAGCATTTT

D: TRBD1
size: many
V: TRBV6-5
J: TRBJ1-3
CDR3: CASRQGANTIYF
DNA: TGTGCCAGCCGACAGGGGGCGAACACCATATATTTT

D: TRBD2
size: many
V: TRBV7-2
J: TRBJ2-7
CDR3: CASSWTSGYEQYF
DNA: TGTGCCAGCAGCTGGACTAGCGGCTACGAGCAGTACTTC

D: -
size: many
V: TRBV9
J: TRBJ1-6
CDR3: CASSQVGGYNSPLHF
DNA: TGTGCCAGCAGCCAGGTGGGGGGTTATAATTCACCCCTCCACTTT

D: -
size: many
V: TRBV20-1
J: TRBJ2-1
CDR3: CSASLPGIWEQFF
DNA: TGCAGTGCTAGCCTTCCGGGTATATGGGAGCAGTTCTTC

D: -
size: -
V: TRBV7-9
J: TRBJ2-5
CDR3: CASSLGPGRYF
DNA: TGTGCCAGCAGCTTAGGGCCTGGGAGGTACTTC

D: -
size: many
V: TRBV5-1
J: TRBJ2-5
CDR3: CASSPGPPLSKTQYF
DNA: TGCGCCAGCAGCCCGGGCCCCCCATTGTCTAAGACCCAGTACTTC

D: TRBD1
size: many
V: TRBV5-1
J: TRBJ2-1
CDR3: CASSLVQGAFYNEQFF
DNA: TGCGCCAGCAGCTTGGTCCAGGGGGCTTTCTACAATGAGCAGTTCTTC

D: TRBD1
size: many
V: TRBV5-5
J: TRBJ2-1
CDR3: CASSLGKNRGF
DNA: TGTGCCAGCAGCTTAGGAAAAAACAGGGGCTTC

D: -
size: many
V: TRBV7-3
J: TRBJ2-6
CDR3: CASRALSGANVLTF
DNA: TGTGCCAGCAGGGCCCTCTCTGGGGCCAACGTCCTGACTTTC

D: TRBD2
size: -
V: TRBV30
J: TRBJ2-1
CDR3: CACSDVASGGEQFF
DNA: TGTGCCTGTAGTGATGTGGCTAGCGGGGGTGAGCAGTTCTTC

D: TRBD1
size: many
V: TRBV5-1
J: TRBJ1-5
CDR3: CASSSGQGNQPQHF
DNA: TGCGCCAGCAGCTCGGGACAGGGGAATCAGCCCCAGCATTTT

D: -
size: -
V: TRBV5-1
J: TRBJ1-2
CDR3: CASSPPGYTF
DNA: TGCGCCAGCAGCCCCCCCGGCTACACCTTC

D: -
size: many
V: TRBV20-1
J: TRBJ1-1
CDR3: CSARDRRGGTEAFF
DNA: TGCAGTGCTAGAGATAGAAGGGGTGGAACTGAAGCTTTCTTT

D: TRBD2
size: many
V: TRBV20-1
J: TRBJ2-7
CDR3: CSARPGLAFYEQYF
DNA: TGCAGTGCGCGACCGGGACTAGCGTTCTACGAGCAGTACTTC

D: -
size: many
V: TRBV5-8
J: TRBJ2-3
CDR3: CASSDGTYTDTQYF
DNA: TGTGCCAGCAGCGACGGGACCTATACCGATACGCAGTATTTT